This T cell receptor beta chain is drawn from a study of shared clonotypes between healthy human individuals. Data came from immunoSEQ multiplex PCR; TCRdb stores just in-frame clones and leaves some out. The sample consists of approximately 720,000 clones, approximately 90% of them appearing once. The CDR3 consists of 15 residues. The ends were cut back, 0 bases at V and 6 bases at J, with 12 bases in the middle. The germline gives CDR1 SGHDT, CDR2 YYEEEE. CD45RO-negative CD8 cells positively selected for CCR7 made up the naive population, which excluded terminally differentiated effector memory CD45RA+ cells.

The sequenced sample was naive CD8+ T cells sorted from blood. The sequence was obtained from a man aged 30 to 39 in good health. The V gene is TRBV5-6, the J gene TRBJ2-2, with D possibly TRBD2 on 5 matching bases. CDR3 residues: CASSLVSGDAGELFF. CDR3 nucleotides: TGTGCCAGCAGCTTGGTGAGCGGAGACGCCGGGGAGCTGTTTTTT. Supplemented by reference TRBV5-6 and TRBJ2-2, the full variable domain reads DAGVTQSPTHLIKTRGQQVTLRCSPKSGHDTVSWYQQALGQGPQFIFQYYEEEERQRGNFPDRFSGHQFPNYSSELNVNALLLGDSALYLCASSLVSGDAGELFFGEGSRLTVL.